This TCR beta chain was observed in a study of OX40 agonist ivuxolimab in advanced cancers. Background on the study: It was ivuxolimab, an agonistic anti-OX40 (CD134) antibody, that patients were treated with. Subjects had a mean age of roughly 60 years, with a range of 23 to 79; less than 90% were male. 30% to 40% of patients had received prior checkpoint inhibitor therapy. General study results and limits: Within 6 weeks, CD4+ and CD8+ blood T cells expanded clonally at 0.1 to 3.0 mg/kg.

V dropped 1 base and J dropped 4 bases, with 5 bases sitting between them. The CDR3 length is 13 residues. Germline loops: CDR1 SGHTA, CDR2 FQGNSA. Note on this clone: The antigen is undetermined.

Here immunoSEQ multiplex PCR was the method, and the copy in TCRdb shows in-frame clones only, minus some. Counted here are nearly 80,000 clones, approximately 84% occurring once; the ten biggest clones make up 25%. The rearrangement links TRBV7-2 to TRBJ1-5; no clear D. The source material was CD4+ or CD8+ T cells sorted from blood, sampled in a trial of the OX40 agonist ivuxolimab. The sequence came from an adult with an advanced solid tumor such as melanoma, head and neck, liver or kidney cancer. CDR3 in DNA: TGTGCCAGCAGCTTAGGCATAAATCAGCCCCAGCATTTT. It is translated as CASSLGINQPQHF.